Shown below are 6 T cell receptor beta chains from a single sample sequenced in a study. Amplification of TRBV12-4/TRBJ1-2 clonotypes used adaptor-ligated barcode primers. MiXCR, run by TCRdb on the multiplex PCR reads, gives a single entry per CDR3 protein. The table has about 450 distinct CDR3 sequences, 18% seen once. The material sequenced was naive CD4+ T cells sorted from blood. Documented subset: naive CD4+ T cells, CD4+CD45RA+CD25-. The receptors were gathered from a female donor with breast cancer.

This clonotype was observed a handful of times. V and J are TRBV12-3 or TRBV12-4 and TRBJ1-2; D is uncertain. The CDR3 runs 14 residues. Trimming took 2 bases from V and 4 from J, leaving 11 bases between them. CDR3 nucleotides: TGTGCCAGCAGTTTAAGGGTCCGGGTCTATGGCTACACCTTC. Amino acid sequence: CASSLRVRVYGYTF.

The V call is TRBV12-3 or TRBV12-4, the J call TRBJ1-2, with D tentatively TRBD1 (6 bases). V was trimmed by 6 bases and J by 3 bases, leaving 20 bases between them. The CDR3 totals 16 residues. CDR3 loop: CASSQNYPDRYYGYTF. Written as DNA, the CDR3 is TGTGCCAGCAGCCAAAATTATCCGGACAGATACTATGGCTACACCTTC.

This clonotype was picked up a small number of times. This sequence joins TRBV12-3 or TRBV12-4 and TRBJ1-2; the D is unclear. This CDR3 is built from 11 residues. The ends were cut back, 1 base at V and 8 bases at J, with 5 bases in the middle. CDR3 in DNA: TGTGCCAGCAGTTTAGGGTTAGGCTACACCTTC. The encoded protein is CASSLGLGYTF.

The V gene is TRBV12-3 or TRBV12-4, the J gene TRBJ1-2, with D hard to call. Trimming removed 5 bases from V and 4 bases from J, with 8 bases in between. CDR3 size: 12 residues. CDR3 coding DNA: TGTGCCAGCAGTATTGACGGCTATGGCTACACCTTC. Translating gives CASSIDGYGYTF.

By share of the sample, this clonotype is hyperexpanded. The chain has TRBV12-3 or TRBV12-4 and TRBJ1-2, with 7 bases that match TRBD1. The CDR3 covers 14 residues. J was trimmed by 1 base and V by 5 bases; bases with no gene match: 4. DNA for the CDR3: TGTGCCAGCAGTCCTAGACAGGGTAACTATGGCTACACCTTC. Encoded protein: CASSPRQGNYGYTF.

In its sample, this clonotype is large (0.1 to 1%). The chain is built from TRBV12-3 or TRBV12-4 and TRBJ1-2, with 8 bases matching TRBD1. V was clipped by 5 bases and J by 3 bases; unmatched bases: 5. The CDR3 spans 14 residues. The CDR3 loop is CASSTGTGYYGYTF. In DNA form, the CDR3 reads TGTGCCAGCAGTACCGGGACAGGATACTATGGCTACACCTTC.